This note documents a single T cell receptor beta chain sequence. No antigen is known for it. The data were obtained in a study of cytomegalovirus exposure and HLA in healthy donors. Whole-study results and caveats: Apart from CMV serostatus, no immune exposure information was available. Analyses of presence and absence presupposed an approximately uniform sequencing depth across donors.

V was pared by 6 bases and J by 0 bases, with 1 base of the junction left unmatched. Germline CDR1 reads SGHAT; CDR2 reads FQNNGV. The CDR3 totals 13 residues. The PCR used 60 Vbeta and 13 Jbeta primers. Sequenced by immunoSEQ multiplex PCR; TCRdb stores in-frame clones only, minus some. The data contain 160,000 or so clones, roughly four fifths of them singletons. This sequence was found in a female donor in good health and CMV-seronegative. The V gene is TRBV11-2, the J gene TRBJ2-7; 8 bases are a match to TRBD2. Sequencing used PBMCs. The CDR3 spells CASSLAGSYEQYF. CDR3 coding DNA: TGTGCCAGCAGTCTAGCGGGCTCCTACGAGCAGTACTTC.